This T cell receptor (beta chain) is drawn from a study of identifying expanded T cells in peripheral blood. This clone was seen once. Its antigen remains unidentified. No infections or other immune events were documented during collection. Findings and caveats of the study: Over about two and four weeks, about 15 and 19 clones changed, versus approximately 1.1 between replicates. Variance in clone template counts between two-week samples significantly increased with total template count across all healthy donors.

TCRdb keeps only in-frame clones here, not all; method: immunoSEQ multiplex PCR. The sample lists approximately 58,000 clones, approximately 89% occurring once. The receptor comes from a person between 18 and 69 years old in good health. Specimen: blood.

This CDR3 reads CASSRGGNTEAFF. The CDR3 nucleotides are TGTGCCAGCTCACGTGGGGGGAACACTGAAGCTTTCTTT. The J gene is TRBJ1-1, the V gene TRBV18; TRBD1 is a possible D gene (5 bases). The germline gives CDR1 KGHSH, CDR2 LQKENI. This CDR3 has 13 residues. V shed 4 bases and J shed 1 base, with 7 bases lying between them.